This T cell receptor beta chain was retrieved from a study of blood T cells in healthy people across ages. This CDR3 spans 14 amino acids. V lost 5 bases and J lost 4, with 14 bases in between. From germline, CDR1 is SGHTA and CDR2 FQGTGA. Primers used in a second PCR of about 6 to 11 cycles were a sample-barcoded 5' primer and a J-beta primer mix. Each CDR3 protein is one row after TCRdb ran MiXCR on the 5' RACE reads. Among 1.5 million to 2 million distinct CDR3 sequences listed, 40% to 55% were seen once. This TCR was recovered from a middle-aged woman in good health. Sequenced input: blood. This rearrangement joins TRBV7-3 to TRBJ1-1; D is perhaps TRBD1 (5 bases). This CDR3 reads CASSPGPGRTEAFF. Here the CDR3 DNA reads TGTGCCAGCAGCCCGGGGCCGGGTCGCACTGAAGCTTTCTTT.